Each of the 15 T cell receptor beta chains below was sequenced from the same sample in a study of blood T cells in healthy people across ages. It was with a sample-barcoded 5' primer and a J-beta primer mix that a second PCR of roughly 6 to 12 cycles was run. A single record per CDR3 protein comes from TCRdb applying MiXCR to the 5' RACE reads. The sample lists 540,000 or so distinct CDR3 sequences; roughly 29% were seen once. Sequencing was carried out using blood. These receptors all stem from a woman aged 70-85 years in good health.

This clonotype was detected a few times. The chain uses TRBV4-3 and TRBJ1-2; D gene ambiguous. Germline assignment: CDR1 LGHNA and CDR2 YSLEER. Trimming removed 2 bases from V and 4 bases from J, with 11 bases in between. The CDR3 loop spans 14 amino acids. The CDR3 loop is CASSQQDTSYGYTF. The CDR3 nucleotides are TGCGCCAGCAGCCAACAAGACACCTCCTATGGCTACACCTTC.

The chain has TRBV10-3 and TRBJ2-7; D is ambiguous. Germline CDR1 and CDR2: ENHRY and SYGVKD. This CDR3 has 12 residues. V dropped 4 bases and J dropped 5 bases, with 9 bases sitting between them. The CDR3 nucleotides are TGTGCCATCAGTGGCCTTGCAAACGAGCAGTACTTC. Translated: CAISGLANEQYF.

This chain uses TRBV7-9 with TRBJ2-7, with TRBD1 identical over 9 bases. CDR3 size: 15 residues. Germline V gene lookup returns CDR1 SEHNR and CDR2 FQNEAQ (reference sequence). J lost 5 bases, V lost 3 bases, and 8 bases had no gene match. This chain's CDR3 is CASSFPGQGKDEQYF. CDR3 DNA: TGTGCCAGCAGCTTTCCGGGACAGGGCAAGGACGAGCAGTACTTC. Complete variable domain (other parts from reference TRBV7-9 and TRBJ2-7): DTGVSQNPRHKITKRGQNVTFRCDPISEHNRLYWYRQTLGQGPEFLTYFQNEAQLEKSRLLSDRFSAERPKGSFSTLEIQRTEQGDSAMYLCASSFPGQGKDEQYFGPGTRLTVT.

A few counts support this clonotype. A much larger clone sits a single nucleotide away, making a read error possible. The CDR3 spells CASSGWTENVGTEPYESLRF. CDR3 nucleotide sequence: TGTGCCAGCAGCGGCTGGACAGAGAATGTGGGGACAGAGCCGTATGAGAGCCTCCGCTTT. The genes are TRBV28 and TRBJ1-6, with 7 bases lining up with TRBD1. Germline V gives CDR1 MDHEN, CDR2 SYDVKM. This CDR3 comprises 20 residues.

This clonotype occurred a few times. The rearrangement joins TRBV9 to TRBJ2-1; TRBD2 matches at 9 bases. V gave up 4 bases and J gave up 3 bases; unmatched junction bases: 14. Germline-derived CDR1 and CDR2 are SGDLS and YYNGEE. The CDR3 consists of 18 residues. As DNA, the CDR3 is TGTGCCAGCAGCCACCCTTCAAGGAGCGGGGGGCTCTACAATGAGCAGTTCTTC. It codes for CASSHPSRSGGLYNEQFF. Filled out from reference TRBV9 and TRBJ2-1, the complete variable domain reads DSGVTQTPKHLITATGQRVTLRCSPRSGDLSVYWYQQSLDQGLQFLIQYYNGEERAKGNILERFSAQQFPDLHSELNLSSLELGDSALYFCASSHPSRSGGLYNEQFFGPGTRLTVL.

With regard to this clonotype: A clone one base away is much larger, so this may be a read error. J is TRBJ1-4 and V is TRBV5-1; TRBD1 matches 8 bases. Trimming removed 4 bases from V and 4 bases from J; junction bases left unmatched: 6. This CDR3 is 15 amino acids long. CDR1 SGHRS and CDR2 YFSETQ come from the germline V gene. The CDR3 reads CASSQMTGVNEKLFF. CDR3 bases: TGCGCCAGCAGCCAGATGACAGGGGTTAATGAAAAACTGTTTTTT.

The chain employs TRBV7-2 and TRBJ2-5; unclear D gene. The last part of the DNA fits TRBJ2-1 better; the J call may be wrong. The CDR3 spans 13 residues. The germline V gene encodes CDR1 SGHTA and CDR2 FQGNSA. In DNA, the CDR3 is TGTGCCAGCAGTCTCAGCTTGTTCAATGAGCAGTTCTTC. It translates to CASSLSLFNEQFF.

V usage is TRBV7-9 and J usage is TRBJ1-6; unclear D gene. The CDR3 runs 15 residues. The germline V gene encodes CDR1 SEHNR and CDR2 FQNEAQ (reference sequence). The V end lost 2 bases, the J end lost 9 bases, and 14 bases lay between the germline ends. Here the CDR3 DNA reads TGTGCCAGCAGCTTACGTGGCCAGAGAGGTTCACCCCTCCACTTT. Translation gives CASSLRGQRGSPLHF.

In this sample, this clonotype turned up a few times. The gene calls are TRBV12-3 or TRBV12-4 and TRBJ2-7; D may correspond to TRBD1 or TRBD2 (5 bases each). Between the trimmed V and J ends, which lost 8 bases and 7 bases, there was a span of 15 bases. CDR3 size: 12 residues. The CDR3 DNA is TGTGCCAGCGGCGAGGGGTGGGGGGAGCAGTACTTC. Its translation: CASGEGWGEQYF.

DNA for the CDR3: TGTGCCAGCAGCTACGACAGGGGTGGACACGAGCAGTACTTC. Protein: CASSYDRGGHEQYF. This chain joins TRBV7-9 and TRBJ2-7, with TRBD1 identical over 8 bases. Germline values: CDR1 SEHNR, CDR2 FQNEAQ (reference sequence). V was clipped by 4 bases and J by 5 bases; unmatched bases: 7. The CDR3 is 14 amino acids.

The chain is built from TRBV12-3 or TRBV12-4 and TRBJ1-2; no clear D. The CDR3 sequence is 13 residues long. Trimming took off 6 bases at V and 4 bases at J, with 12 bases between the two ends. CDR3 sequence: CASSLQQPYGYTF. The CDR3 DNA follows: TGTGCCAGCAGCTTACAACAGCCCTATGGCTACACCTTC.

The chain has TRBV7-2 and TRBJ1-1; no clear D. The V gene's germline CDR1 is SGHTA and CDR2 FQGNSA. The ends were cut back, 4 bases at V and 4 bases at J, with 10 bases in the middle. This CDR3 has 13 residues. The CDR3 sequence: CASSSSPGTEAFF. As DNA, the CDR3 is TGTGCCAGCAGCTCATCCCCGGGCACTGAAGCTTTCTTT.

The CDR3 coding sequence is TGTGCCAGCAGGTTCTGGGGGGCTCAACAAGAGACCCAGTACTTC. Translation gives CASRFWGAQQETQYF. This chain links TRBV2 with TRBJ2-5, with D possibly being TRBD1 or TRBD2 (6 bases each). Germline CDR1 reads SNHLY; CDR2 reads FYNNEI. The CDR3 has 15 amino acids. V was trimmed by 6 bases and J by 2 bases, leaving 16 bases between them.

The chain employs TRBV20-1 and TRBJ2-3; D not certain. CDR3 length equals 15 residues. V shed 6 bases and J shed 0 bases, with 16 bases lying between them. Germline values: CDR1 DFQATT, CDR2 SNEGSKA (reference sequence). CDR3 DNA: TGCAGTGCGGCCCCGAGAATTACTAGCACAGATACGCAGTATTTT. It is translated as CSAAPRITSTDTQYF.

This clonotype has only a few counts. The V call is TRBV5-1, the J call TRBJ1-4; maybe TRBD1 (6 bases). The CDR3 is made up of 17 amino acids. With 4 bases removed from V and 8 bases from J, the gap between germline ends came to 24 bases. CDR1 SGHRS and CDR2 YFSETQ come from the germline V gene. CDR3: CASSVAPYHATGEKLFF. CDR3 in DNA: TGCGCCAGCAGCGTCGCTCCGTACCACGCAACAGGGGAAAAACTGTTTTTT.